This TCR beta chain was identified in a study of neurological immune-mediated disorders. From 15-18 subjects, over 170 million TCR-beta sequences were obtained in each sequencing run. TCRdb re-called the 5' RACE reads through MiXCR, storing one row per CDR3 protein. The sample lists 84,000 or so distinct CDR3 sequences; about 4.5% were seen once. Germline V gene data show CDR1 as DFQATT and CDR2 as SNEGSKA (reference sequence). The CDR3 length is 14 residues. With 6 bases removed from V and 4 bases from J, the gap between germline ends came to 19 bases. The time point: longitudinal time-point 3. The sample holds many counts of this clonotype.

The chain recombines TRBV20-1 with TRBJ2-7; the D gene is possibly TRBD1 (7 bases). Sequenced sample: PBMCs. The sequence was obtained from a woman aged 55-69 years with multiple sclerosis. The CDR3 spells CSARLQGRSYEQYF. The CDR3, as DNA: TGCAGTGCGCGACTACAGGGGAGGTCGTACGAGCAGTACTTC.